This TCR beta chain was sequenced in a study of T cell responses to AZD1222 COVID-19 vaccine. Findings and limits, study-wide: Repertoire samples came only from after the peak T cell response.

About this clone: The antigen is unknown.

V lost 4 bases, J lost 11 bases, and 17 bases lay in between. The length of the CDR3 is 13 residues. Clones were read by immunoSEQ multiplex PCR, and TCRdb kept only the in-frame ones, dropping some. The sample gives about 190,000 clones, roughly 93% of which show up once; over 0.75% is in the top ten. Material: peripheral blood, obtained on day 0 of AZD1222 vaccination. The receptor comes from an adult in good health. This sequence joins TRBV12-3 or TRBV12-4 and TRBJ1-1; D not resolved. The CDR3 coding sequence is TGTGCCAGCAGTTCAGCTACCCGGGGTGAGGCTTTCTTT. This encodes CASSSATRGEAFF.